This T cell receptor beta chain was identified in a study of T cell changes during pregnancy in multiple sclerosis. Sequencing used immunoSEQ multiplex PCR; TCRdb keeps in-frame clones, though not all of them. The sample records some 45,000 clones, roughly nine tenths being singletons. Germline trimming cut 3 bases from V and 8 bases from J; bases unmatched to any gene: 11. Germline-derived CDR1 and CDR2 are SQVTM and ANQGSEA. CDR3 length: 16 residues. The sample consisted of CD4+ T cells from peripheral blood mononuclear cells, taken after pregnancy. The chain uses TRBV29-1 and TRBJ2-1; TRBD2 aligns across 12 bases. This clonotype was sampled from a female donor with multiple sclerosis, enrolled in a pregnancy study. This CDR3 reads CSVDMASGGAWDEQFF. As DNA, the CDR3 is TGCAGCGTTGATATGGCTAGCGGGGGGGCCTGGGATGAGCAGTTCTTC.